What follows are 7 T cell receptor beta chains derived from one specimen sequenced in a study of T cell responses to AZD1222 COVID-19 vaccine. Method: immunoSEQ multiplex PCR; TCRdb's copy keeps in-frame clones and lacks some. The data contain about 110,000 clones, over 90% of them singletons. The material sequenced was peripheral blood, taken 28 days after the second AZD1222 dose. The receptors stem from an adult who received the AZD1222 COVID-19 vaccine.

This chain uses TRBV19 with TRBJ2-2; D remains ambiguous. The germline V gene has CDR1 LNHDA and CDR2 SQIVND (reference sequence). This CDR3 region has 15 residues. V was clipped by 2 bases and J by 0 bases, with 7 bases between them. The CDR3 DNA is TGTGCCAGTAGTATATTTACAGCGAACACCGGGGAGCTGTTTTTT. This sequence encodes CASSIFTANTGELFF.

This rearrangement joins TRBV5-6 to TRBJ1-6, with D uncertain. Per the germline V gene, CDR1 is SGHDT and CDR2 is YYEEEE. The length of the CDR3 is 13 residues. Trimming removed 0 bases from V and 7 bases from J, with 5 bases in between. The CDR3 DNA follows: TGTGCCAGCAGCTTGGACCGAAATTCACCCCTCCACTTT. Translation gives CASSLDRNSPLHF.

The CDR3 nucleotides read TGTGCCAGCAGCCAGGATAGCGGATTCACAGATACGCAGTATTTT. Translating it yields CASSQDSGFTDTQYF. The chain uses TRBV3-1 (or the pseudogene TRBV3-2) and TRBJ2-3; perhaps TRBD2 as D (6 bases). This CDR3 is 15 amino acids long. Germline CDR1 is LGHDT and CDR2 is YNNKEL (reference sequence). Trimming left V 3 bases short and J 2 bases short, with 12 bases between.

The rearrangement joins TRBV19 to TRBJ1-5, with D possibly matching TRBD1 (5 bases). CDR3 length: 15 amino acids. Trimming cost V 2 bases and J 5 bases, with 13 bases left between them. Germline V gene data show CDR1 as LNHDA and CDR2 as SQIVND (reference sequence). CDR3 sequence: CASSIWGRAHQPQHF. CDR3 nucleotide sequence: TGTGCCAGTAGTATATGGGGCAGGGCCCATCAGCCCCAGCATTTT.

The V gene is TRBV21-1, the J gene TRBJ2-5. TRBV21-1 is a known pseudogene. This CDR3 is 13 amino acids long. The CDR3: CAIWGRYQETQYF. The CDR3 DNA follows: TGTGCCATATGGGGACGTTACCAAGAGACCCAGTACTTC.

The gene calls are TRBV25-1 and TRBJ2-7; TRBD1 is a possible D gene (6 bases). The CDR3 has 16 residues. The V end lost 1 base, the J end lost 2 bases, and 15 bases lay between the germline ends. Germline V lookup: CDR1 MGHDK, CDR2 SYGVNS. In nucleotides, the CDR3 is TGTGCCAGCAGTGAATCCAGGACAGTCACTCCCTACGAGCAGTACTTC. Its translation is CASSESRTVTPYEQYF.

This clone has a single count. The J gene is TRBJ1-6, the V gene TRBV5-1, with D unresolved. V was trimmed by 1 base and J by 10 bases, leaving 15 bases between them. The CDR3 has 15 residues. The germline V gene has CDR1 SGHRS and CDR2 YFSETQ. CDR3 DNA: TGCGCCAGCAGCTTGCGGTGGGAGGCGGGATCACCCCTCCACTTT. This gives the protein CASSLRWEAGSPLHF.